A single sample gave rise to the 26 T cell receptor beta chains below, sequenced in a study of blood T cells in healthy people across ages. For the second PCR, which ran for about 7 to 11 cycles, a sample-barcoded 5' primer and a J-beta primer mix were used. MiXCR, run by TCRdb on the 5' RACE reads, gives a single entry per CDR3 protein. The sample includes over a million distinct CDR3 sequences, 40% to 45% of them seen just once. The sequenced sample consisted of blood. The receptors were gathered from a woman aged 18 to 35 in good health.

This clonotype was seen a few times. The chain has TRBV10-3 and TRBJ1-2; 7 bases line up with TRBD1. The CDR3 has 13 residues. V was pared by 6 bases and J by 6 bases, with 7 bases of the junction left unmatched. CDR1 is ENHRY and CDR2 is SYGVKD in the germline V gene. This CDR3 reads CAISDRENHGYTF. In DNA form, the CDR3 reads TGTGCCATCAGCGACAGGGAAAACCATGGCTACACCTTC.

This rearrangement joins TRBV4-3 to TRBJ1-1; the D is unclear. Germline values: CDR1 LGHNA, CDR2 YSLEER. The V end was cut by 2 bases, the J end by 8 bases, with 18 bases between. This CDR3 region has 15 residues. This chain's CDR3 is CASSQWRDGLTEAFF. The CDR3 DNA is TGCGCCAGCAGCCAATGGCGAGACGGATTAACCGAAGCTTTCTTT.

This clonotype has more than one count but fewer than ten. The V and J genes are TRBV27 and TRBJ1-2; 12 nucleotides line up with TRBD1. The CDR3 is 17 amino acids. Trimming removed 2 bases from V and 7 bases from J; junction bases left unmatched: 11. Germline-derived CDR1 and CDR2 are MNHEY and SMNVEV (reference sequence). Written as DNA, the CDR3 is TGTGCCAGCAGTTTAGCTCGGGACAGGGGGCGTTTTACTGGCTACACCTTC. This gives the protein CASSLARDRGRFTGYTF.

In its sample, this clonotype was seen once. An end of the junction differs from the germline gene, which may be a read error. The chain carries TRBV20-1 and TRBJ2-1, with TRBD2 identical over 10 bases. The germline V gene has CDR1 DFQATT and CDR2 SNEGSKA (reference sequence). The CDR3 covers 14 residues. Written as DNA, the CDR3 is TGCAGTGCAACCGGGACTAGCGTCTACAATGAGCGGTACTTC. Translating it yields CSATGTSVYNERYF.

This clonotype was picked up one time. This chain connects TRBV9 to TRBJ2-1, with D hard to call. The CDR3 runs 15 residues. Trimming took 0 bases from V and 4 from J, leaving 11 bases between them. CDR1 is SGDLS, CDR2 YYNGEE, per germline. The CDR3 region has the DNA TGTGCCAGCAGCGTAGCTACAGTCTTATACAATGAGCAGTTCTTC. Translating it yields CASSVATVLYNEQFF.

In its sample, this clonotype was seen a few times. The chain recombines TRBV7-6 with TRBJ2-3; D may be TRBD2 (6 bases). Germline V CDR1 and CDR2: SGHVS, FNYEAQ. CDR3 length: 16 residues. The V end was cut by 2 bases, the J end by 1 base, with 13 bases between. This CDR3 reads CASSLLPPSGTDTQYF. CDR3 nucleotides: TGTGCCAGCAGCTTATTACCTCCTAGCGGCACAGATACGCAGTATTTT. Filled out from reference TRBV7-6 and TRBJ2-3, the complete variable domain reads GAGVSQSPRYKVTKRGQDVALRCDPISGHVSLYWYRQALGQGPEFLTYFNYEAQQDKSGLPNDRFSAERPEGSISTLTIQRTEQRDSAMYRCASSLLPPSGTDTQYFGPGTRLTVL.

There are a few counts of this clonotype. The chain couples TRBV21-1 to TRBJ2-7; TRBD1, the table's D call, was not compared with the DNA. The end of the DNA aligns better with TRBJ2-5, so the J call may be wrong. TRBV21-1 is classified as a pseudogene. The CDR3 covers 16 residues. In nucleotides, the CDR3 is TGTGCCAGCAGCAAAAAAGGGCAGCGGTCCGGGGGGACCCAGTACTTC. This encodes CASSKKGQRSGGTQYF.

The chain is built from TRBV5-1 and TRBJ2-4; TRBD1 might be the D (5 bases). The J call may be mistaken, given a closer DNA end match to TRBJ2-7. The CDR3 is 11 amino acids. CDR1 SGHRS and CDR2 YFSETQ come from the germline V gene. CDR3: CASSFRAEQYF. CDR3 in DNA: TGCGCCAGCAGCTTCAGGGCCGAGCAGTACTTC.

The sample holds one count of this clonotype. The CDR3 carries no conserved terminal phenylalanine or tryptophan, so it likely arises from a read error. The chain links TRBV3-1 to TRBJ2-2; 10 bases map to TRBD1. Germline V gene data show CDR1 as LGHDT and CDR2 as YNNKEL (reference sequence). The CDR3 spans 15 residues. Germline trimming cut 8 bases from V and 6 bases from J; bases unmatched to any gene: 9. In nucleotides, the CDR3 is TGTGCCAGCTCCTACGGACAGGGGGAATCCGGGGAGCTGTTTTTA. It translates to CASSYGQGESGELFL.

This clonotype has only a few counts. This sequence joins TRBV6-2 or TRBV6-3 and TRBJ2-4; 10 nucleotides line up with TRBD1. The J call may be in error: the DNA end matches TRBJ2-7 better. Germline V gene sequence: CDR1 MNHEY, CDR2 SVGEGT. CDR3 size: 15 residues. The CDR3 loop is CASSSPTGQGYEQYF. The CDR3, as DNA: TGTGCCAGCAGTTCCCCCACGGGACAGGGGTACGAGCAGTACTTC.

This clonotype was counted between two and nine times. This chain uses TRBV2 with TRBJ2-1, with D possibly being TRBD2 (6 bases). With the DNA end fitting TRBJ2-7 better, the J assignment may be wrong. Germline lookup yields CDR1 SNHLY and CDR2 FYNNEI. The CDR3 sequence is 14 residues long. As DNA, the CDR3 is TGTGCCAGCAACGGGCGGGGCTCCTACAATGAGCAGTACTTC. Translated, it gives CASNGRGSYNEQYF.

This clonotype has only a few counts. CDR3 sequence: CSARETSWGSYEQYF. CDR3 bases: TGCAGTGCTAGAGAGACTTCGTGGGGTTCCTACGAGCAGTACTTC. The chain employs TRBV20-1 and TRBJ2-7; D gene unclear. There are 15 residues in the CDR3. Trimming took off 0 bases at V and 1 base at J, with 13 bases between the two ends. Germline V lookup: CDR1 DFQATT, CDR2 SNEGSKA (reference sequence).

This clonotype was counted only a few times. The gene calls are TRBV6-5 and TRBJ2-3; 12 bases line up with TRBD2. Per germline, CDR1 MNHEY and CDR2 SVGAGI. J was trimmed by 1 base and V by 4 bases; bases with no gene match: 12. The CDR3 extends over 19 amino acids. The CDR3 coding sequence is TGTGCCAGCAGTTTCCTCCCACTAGCGGGAGGAGGTGGCACAGATACGCAGTATTTT. Protein: CASSFLPLAGGGGTDTQYF.

This clonotype turned up a few times. This chain links TRBV9 with TRBJ1-2, with 7 positions matching TRBD1. J lost 7 bases, V lost 0 bases, and 6 bases had no gene match. CDR3 length: 14 amino acids. CDR1 and CDR2 from the germline V gene are SGDLS and YYNGEE. CDR3 coding DNA: TGTGCCAGCAGCGTAGGAGACAGGGTCTTTGGCTACACCTTC. Encoded protein: CASSVGDRVFGYTF.

The chain has TRBV4-1 and TRBJ2-1; D remains ambiguous. V dropped 8 bases and J dropped 0 bases, with 11 bases sitting between them. The V gene's germline CDR1 is MGHRA and CDR2 YSYEKL. The CDR3 sequence is 14 residues long. The CDR3 DNA is TGCGCCAGCGCCCGTGGAAGCTCCTACAATGAGCAGTTCTTC. Amino acid sequence: CASARGSSYNEQFF.

This chain connects TRBV7-9 to TRBJ1-2; 10 bases are shared with TRBD1. The V gene end was trimmed by 1 base and the J gene end by 0 bases; junction bases not matched to a gene: 5. In germline, CDR1 is SEHNR, CDR2 FQNEAQ (reference sequence). The CDR3 covers 17 residues. The CDR3 region has the DNA TGTGCCAGCAGCTTAGTTGGGACAGGGGACCCTAACTATGGCTACACCTTC. Protein product: CASSLVGTGDPNYGYTF.

This clonotype was found once. The chain employs TRBV11-2 and TRBJ1-1; the D is unclear. The CDR3 sequence is 15 residues long. The V gene lost 5 bases and the J gene lost 11 bases, with 24 bases spanning the gap. Germline CDR1 reads SGHAT; CDR2 reads FQNNGV. The CDR3 loop reads CASSPLRGLLLGAFF. The CDR3, as DNA: TGTGCCAGCAGCCCCCTCCGGGGTCTCCTTCTAGGCGCTTTCTTT.

This rearrangement joins TRBV20-1 to TRBJ2-7, with 9 bases identical to TRBD2. Looked up from germline, CDR1 is DFQATT and CDR2 is SNEGSKA (reference sequence). V was pared by 3 bases and J by 7 bases, with 13 bases of the junction left unmatched. This CDR3 contains 15 residues. The DNA of the CDR3 is TGCAGTGCTAGGGGAGGTAGCGGGGGTTACAATGAGCAGTACTTC. The encoded protein is CSARGGSGGYNEQYF.

The chain has TRBV6-2 or TRBV6-3 and TRBJ2-5; 7 positions agree with TRBD1. Germline CDR1 reads MNHEY; CDR2 reads SVGEGT. The CDR3 has 14 amino acids. The V and J ends lost 6 bases and 1 base, in that order; junction bases with no gene match: 5. The CDR3 sequence is CASRTGPIQETQYF. CDR3 DNA sequence: TGTGCCAGCAGGACAGGGCCCATCCAAGAGACCCAGTACTTC.

The genes are TRBV5-1 and TRBJ2-1, with D hard to call. The CDR3 extends over 13 amino acids. The V end lost 5 bases, the J end lost 5 bases, and 11 bases lay between the germline ends. Germline V CDR1 and CDR2: SGHRS, YFSETQ. The CDR3 here is CASRSRSDNEQFF. The CDR3 region has the DNA TGCGCCAGCAGATCTCGATCAGACAATGAGCAGTTCTTC.

The chain links TRBV20-1 to TRBJ2-4; D not resolved. The V end lost 6 bases, the J end lost 0 bases, and 9 bases lay between the germline ends. This CDR3 is 13 amino acids long. CDR1 is DFQATT and CDR2 is SNEGSKA in the germline V gene (reference sequence). CDR3 in DNA: TGCAGTGCGGGCTTACTAGCCAAAAACATTCAGTACTTC. This sequence encodes CSAGLLAKNIQYF.

This chain connects TRBV6-2 or TRBV6-3 to TRBJ1-1, with 10 positions matching TRBD1. Germline V gene data show CDR1 as MNHEY and CDR2 as SVGEGT. J lost 4 bases, V lost 7 bases, and 15 bases had no gene match. The CDR3 sequence is 17 residues long. This chain's CDR3 is CASTSGQGPHKSTEAFF. CDR3 DNA sequence: TGTGCCAGCACCTCGGGACAGGGGCCCCACAAGAGCACTGAAGCTTTCTTT.

A few counts support this clonotype. This CDR3 is CASSSSSAYNEQFF. CDR3 bases: TGTGCCAGCAGTTCGAGTTCCGCCTACAATGAGCAGTTCTTC. The V and J genes are TRBV27 and TRBJ2-1, with D uncertain. CDR3 size: 14 residues. The germline V gene encodes CDR1 MNHEY and CDR2 SMNVEV (reference sequence). Trimming took off 4 bases at V and 2 bases at J, with 9 bases between the two ends.

This clonotype was counted a few times. The CDR3 sequence is CASSPPGHGSYEQYF. CDR3 DNA: TGTGCCAGCTCACCACCAGGGCATGGGTCCTACGAGCAGTACTTC. This chain uses TRBV18 with TRBJ2-7; D unclear. Germline CDR1 and CDR2: KGHSH and LQKENI. This CDR3 spans 15 amino acids. Deletions cut 0 bases from V and 1 base from J, with 10 bases between.

Only a few counts were recorded for this clonotype. The chain has TRBV28 and TRBJ2-5; D uncertain. The germline CDR1 and CDR2 sequences are MDHEN and SYDVKM. The CDR3 extends over 15 amino acids. V lost 5 bases and J lost 5, with 18 bases in between. The CDR3: CASSIVTFSGETQYF. The DNA of the CDR3 is TGTGCCAGCAGTATCGTCACTTTCTCCGGGGAGACCCAGTACTTC.

The J gene is TRBJ2-7, the V gene TRBV27; TRBD1 matches 10 bases. The trim removed 4 bases at V and 2 bases at J, leaving 14 bases unmatched. The germline gives CDR1 MNHEY, CDR2 SMNVEV (reference sequence). The CDR3 has 18 residues. CDR3 residues: CASSSITAGTGATYEQYF. In DNA form, the CDR3 reads TGTGCCAGCAGTTCAATCACGGCCGGGACAGGGGCAACCTACGAGCAGTACTTC.